These 18 T cell receptor beta chains originate from one sample sequenced in a study of CD8 T cells in Susac syndrome. RNA, at roughly 0.5 to 1 ug, was reverse transcribed with random hexamers. From the immunoSEQ multiplex PCR reads, TCRdb called clonotypes with MiXCR, one entry per CDR3 protein. Counted here are about 66,000 distinct CDR3 sequences, roughly 94% occurring once; the ten biggest clones make up under 0.6%. Sequencing used CD8+ T cells from PBMCs. Receptors originate from a human donor with multiple sclerosis.

This rearrangement joins TRBV4-1 to TRBJ2-7; D not certain. This CDR3 comprises 14 residues. Germline values: CDR1 MGHRA, CDR2 YSYEKL. V shed 1 base and J shed 6 bases, with 13 bases lying between them. The chain's CDR3 is CASSQVGSPGEQYF. The CDR3 coding sequence is TGCGCCAGCAGCCAAGTGGGCAGTCCGGGCGAGCAGTACTTC.

The gene calls are TRBV5-4 and TRBJ2-1; 8 positions agree with TRBD2. CDR1 is SGHNT, CDR2 YYREEE, per germline (reference sequence). The CDR3 extends over 15 amino acids. The V and J ends lost 4 bases and 2 bases, in that order; junction bases with no gene match: 5. The CDR3 sequence is CASSPVAGTYNEQFF. DNA for the CDR3: TGTGCCAGCAGCCCAGTAGCGGGAACCTACAATGAGCAGTTCTTC.

The chain employs TRBV29-1 and TRBJ2-3, with D possibly matching TRBD2 (6 bases). Trimming removed 0 bases from V and 0 bases from J, with 13 bases in between. This CDR3 is 16 amino acids long. Germline CDR1 is SQVTM and CDR2 is ANQGSEA. The DNA of the CDR3 is TGCAGCGTTGAAGATGCGGGGACTTCTAGCACAGATACGCAGTATTTT. Protein product: CSVEDAGTSSTDTQYF.

V is TRBV5-1 and J is TRBJ2-1, with 10 bases matching TRBD2. Per germline, CDR1 SGHRS and CDR2 YFSETQ. Germline trimming cut 0 bases from V and 8 bases from J; bases unmatched to any gene: 2. The CDR3 contains 14 residues. CDR3 sequence: CASSLVAGGDEQFF. In nucleotides, the CDR3 is TGCGCCAGCAGCTTGGTAGCGGGGGGCGATGAGCAGTTCTTC.

The chain carries TRBV16 and TRBJ2-5; 8 positions agree with TRBD1. With 0 bases clipped from V and 5 bases from J, the junction kept 2 bases outside the gene matches. Looked up from germline, CDR1 is KGHSY and CDR2 is FQNENV. This CDR3 spans 14 amino acids. DNA for the CDR3: TGTGCCAGCAGCCAATCGAACAGGGGGGAGACCCAGTACTTC. It encodes CASSQSNRGETQYF.

The V call is TRBV2, the J call TRBJ2-7; 7 bases agree with TRBD1. With 8 bases clipped from V and 1 base from J, the junction kept 5 bases outside the gene matches. There are 13 residues in the CDR3. Germline CDR1 reads SNHLY; CDR2 reads FYNNEI. The CDR3 region has the DNA TGTGCCAGCGGTACAGGGGCTTCCTACGAGCAGTACTTC. This gives the protein CASGTGASYEQYF.

J is TRBJ1-1 and V is TRBV20-1; unclear D gene. Trimming pared 0 bases from V and 6 bases from J, leaving 17 bases between. From germline, CDR1 is DFQATT and CDR2 SNEGSKA (reference sequence). This CDR3 has 15 amino acids. The CDR3 DNA is TGCAGTGCTAGAGATCGGGAGCTCCAAACCTCTGAAGCTTTCTTT. Residues: CSARDRELQTSEAFF.

This sequence joins TRBV9 and TRBJ2-7; 7 bases agree with TRBD2. Losses at the gene ends were 1 base for V and 1 base for J; bases not matched to a gene: 8. CDR3 length equals 16 residues. Germline V gene data show CDR1 as SGDLS and CDR2 as YYNGEE. The CDR3 sequence is CASSVTPGGDSYEQYF. As DNA, the CDR3 is TGTGCCAGCAGCGTAACCCCGGGGGGAGATTCCTACGAGCAGTACTTC.

This chain uses TRBV28 with TRBJ2-7; D gene uncertain. The germline V gene encodes CDR1 MDHEN and CDR2 SYDVKM. Trimming left V 2 bases short and J 0 bases short, with 8 bases between. CDR3 size: 14 residues. Here the CDR3 DNA reads TGTGCCAGCAGTTTAGGTATTGGCTCCTACGAGCAGTACTTC. Residues: CASSLGIGSYEQYF. The variable domain in full, with the rest retrieved from reference TRBV28 and TRBJ2-7, is DVKVTQSSRYLVKRTGEKVFLECVQDMDHENMFWYRQDPGLGLRLIYFSYDVKMKEKGDIPEGYSVSREKKERFSLILESASTNQTSMYLCASSLGIGSYEQYFGPGTRLTVT.

The gene calls are TRBV5-6 and TRBJ1-1; D is unclear. The CDR3 contains 12 residues. CDR1 and CDR2 (germline): SGHDT, YYEEEE. V lost 0 bases to trimming and J lost 7 bases, with 7 bases between them. CDR3 coding DNA: TGTGCCAGCAGCTTGGCAGGAGATGAAGCTTTCTTT. It specifies CASSLAGDEAFF.

This clonotype has only one observation. The chain combines TRBV4-1 with TRBJ2-1; D is possibly TRBD2 (6 bases). The germline V gene has CDR1 MGHRA and CDR2 YSYEKL. This CDR3 has 12 residues. V was shortened by 6 bases and J by 9 bases, with 12 bases between the two germline ends. The CDR3 DNA sequence: TGCGCCAGCAGTTACGGGAGAGGTGAGCAGTTCTTC. It translates to CASSYGRGEQFF.

The chain joins TRBV6-6 to TRBJ2-3; D call uncertain. The V end was cut by 4 bases, the J end by 6 bases, with 11 bases between. The CDR3 is made up of 13 amino acids. CDR1 and CDR2 from the germline V gene are MNHNY and SVGAGI (reference sequence). In DNA form, the CDR3 reads TGTGCCAGCAGTTTCGCCCTAGGGGATACGCAGTATTTT. Translation gives CASSFALGDTQYF.

The chain links TRBV23-1 to TRBJ2-3; D could derive from TRBD1 or TRBD2 (5 bases each). TRBV23-1 carries the ORF label, with uncertain function. This CDR3 has 18 residues. Trimming stripped 0 bases from V and 2 bases from J, with 18 bases between. The CDR3 nucleotides read TGCGCCAGCAGTCAATCCGGTCTAGCTGGACACCCCACAGATACGCAGTATTTT. It codes for CASSQSGLAGHPTDTQYF.

This clonotype was counted once. This chain uses TRBV12-3 or TRBV12-4 with TRBJ1-5; 9 nucleotides match TRBD1. The CDR3 length is 14 residues. J gave up 9 bases and V 6 bases, and 9 bases lay outside the gene matches. The DNA of the CDR3 is TGTGCCAGCAGCCCAGGACAGGGGATATGGCCCCAGCATTTT. Protein product: CASSPGQGIWPQHF.

CDR3 coding DNA: TGCAGTGCCATCCGAGCCCTAGCGGGAGCCCCCTACGAGCAGTACTTC. Translated: CSAIRALAGAPYEQYF. The rearrangement uses TRBV20-1 and TRBJ2-7; 10 nucleotides line up with TRBD2. The germline CDR1 and CDR2 sequences are DFQATT and SNEGSKA (reference sequence). Unmatched junction bases numbered 13, after V lost 6 bases and J lost 2 bases. The CDR3 has 16 residues.

The V gene is TRBV3-1, the J gene TRBJ2-1; 10 positions agree with TRBD2. Per germline, CDR1 LGHDT and CDR2 YNNKEL (reference sequence). The ends lost 0 bases at V and 7 bases at J; junction bases unmatched: 6. CDR3 length equals 16 residues. The CDR3 DNA follows: TGTGCCAGCAGCCAAGATCTTAGCGGGAGGTGGAATGAGCAGTTCTTC. Its protein product is CASSQDLSGRWNEQFF.

The chain carries TRBV6-5 and TRBJ2-7; 11 bases agree with TRBD2. CDR1 and CDR2 (germline): MNHEY, SVGAGI. With 2 bases clipped from V and 7 bases from J, the junction kept 7 bases outside the gene matches. The CDR3 loop spans 15 amino acids. CDR3 residues: CASSYALAGGLEQYF. The CDR3 bases are TGTGCCAGCAGTTACGCCCTAGCGGGAGGTCTTGAGCAGTACTTC.

This clonotype was picked up one time. The rearrangement joins TRBV4-1 to TRBJ1-5; D gene uncertain. V was shortened by 0 bases and J by 6 bases, with 18 bases between the two germline ends. Germline V lookup: CDR1 MGHRA, CDR2 YSYEKL. The CDR3 extends over 17 amino acids. CDR3 amino acids: CASSQEWADGKGQPQHF. The CDR3 coding sequence is TGCGCCAGCAGCCAAGAGTGGGCAGATGGAAAGGGTCAGCCCCAGCATTTT.